These 8 T cell receptor beta chains originate from one sample sequenced in a study of T-cell reconstitution after alpha-beta-depleted transplantation in children. Construction of the TCRbeta library involved unique molecular identifiers. TCRdb independently ran MiXCR on the PCR reads; one entry per CDR3 protein. The repertoire holds around 680,000 distinct CDR3 sequences, with 15% to 20% as singletons. This sample comprised PBMCs from the stem cell graft donor, obtained from the stem cell graft. Receptors were obtained from a human donor who donated a stem cell graft to a child with acute myeloid leukemia.

This clonotype was detected many times. This chain connects TRBV30 to TRBJ1-6; 8 nucleotides match TRBD1. J gave up 7 bases and V 2 bases, and 1 base lay outside the gene matches. Germline V gene sequence: CDR1 GTSNPN, CDR2 SVGIG (reference sequence). The CDR3 sequence is 13 residues long. The CDR3 loop is CAWSTGGNSPLHF. The CDR3 DNA sequence: TGTGCCTGGAGTACAGGGGGGAATTCACCCCTCCACTTT. The whole variable domain, remainder taken from reference TRBV30 and TRBJ1-6, is SQTIHQWPATLVQPVGSPLSLECTVEGTSNPNLYWYRQAAGRGLQLLFYSVGIGQISSEVPQNLSASRPQDRQFILSSKKLLLSDSGFYLCAWSTGGNSPLHFGNGTRLTVT.

This clonotype has a handful of counts. The V gene is TRBV5-1, the J gene TRBJ2-1, with 8 positions matching TRBD2. Germline assignment: CDR1 SGHRS and CDR2 YFSETQ. The CDR3 loop spans 17 amino acids. V lost 1 base and J lost 0; bases outside the gene matches: 6. CDR3 sequence reads: CASSLYPAGGSYNEQFF. CDR3 bases: TGCGCCAGCAGCTTGTATCCCGCGGGGGGCTCCTACAATGAGCAGTTCTTC.

This clonotype was seen at least ten times. The V call is TRBV18, the J call TRBJ1-2; 10 positions agree with TRBD1. Germline CDR1 reads KGHSH; CDR2 reads LQKENI. This CDR3 has 14 residues. V was clipped by 3 bases and J by 7 bases; unmatched bases: 5. CDR3 amino acids: CASSPSGTGVGYTF. CDR3 in DNA: TGTGCCAGCTCACCCTCCGGGACAGGGGTTGGCTACACCTTC. Based on the CDR3 plus reference TRBV18 and TRBJ1-2, the full variable domain is NAGVMQNPRHLVRRRGQEARLRCSPMKGHSHVYWYRQLPEEGLKFMVYLQKENIIDESGMPKERFSAEFPKEGPSILRIQQVVRGDSAAYFCASSPSGTGVGYTFGSGTRLTVV.

The chain has TRBV2 and TRBJ1-1, with TRBD1 matching over 11 bases. Germline V CDR1 and CDR2: SNHLY, FYNNEI. The CDR3 totals 16 residues. V lost 6 bases, J lost 4 bases, and 10 bases stayed unmatched. The CDR3 reads CASRAGQGAMGTEAFF. CDR3 sequence (DNA): TGTGCCAGCAGGGCAGGACAGGGGGCTATGGGCACTGAAGCTTTCTTT.

Many counts were recorded for this clonotype. The chain employs TRBV6-1 and TRBJ1-4, with 7 bases fitting TRBD1. V lost 5 bases, J lost 7 bases, and 10 bases stayed unmatched. CDR3 length: 15 residues. CDR1 is MNHNS and CDR2 is SASEGT in the germline V gene. The CDR3 DNA follows: TGTGCCAGCAGTCTGACCGGGACAGACGCTGAAAAACTGTTTTTT. Translated: CASSLTGTDAEKLFF.

The rearrangement uses TRBV5-8 and TRBJ2-7; D is possibly TRBD1 or TRBD2 (5 bases each). The CDR3 runs to 16 residues. Trimming stripped 2 bases from V and 0 bases from J, with 15 bases between. Germline-derived CDR1 and CDR2 are SGHTS and YDEGEE. The CDR3 here is CASSFFWGTSSYEQYV. The CDR3 DNA reads TGTGCCAGCAGCTTTTTTTGGGGGACCAGCTCCTACGAGCAGTACGTC.

V is TRBV7-6 and J is TRBJ2-1; possibly TRBD1 or TRBD2 for D (5 bases each). CDR3 length: 15 residues. The germline CDR1 and CDR2 sequences are SGHVS and FNYEAQ. Trimming stripped 1 base from V and 9 bases from J, with 16 bases between. The CDR3 loop is CASSLEGRERGEQFF. DNA of the CDR3: TGTGCCAGCAGCTTAGAGGGCAGGGAGAGAGGTGAGCAGTTCTTC. The entire variable domain, with the rest obtained from reference TRBV7-6 and TRBJ2-1, is as follows: GAGVSQSPRYKVTKRGQDVALRCDPISGHVSLYWYRQALGQGPEFLTYFNYEAQQDKSGLPNDRFSAERPEGSISTLTIQRTEQRDSAMYRCASSLEGRERGEQFFGPGTRLTVL.

This clonotype was observed a few times. The V and J genes are TRBV6-2 or TRBV6-3 and TRBJ2-3; tentative D call: TRBD2 (6 bases). This CDR3 has 14 residues. V gave up 5 bases and J gave up 4 bases, with 13 bases separating them. CDR1 is MNHEY and CDR2 is SVGEGT in the germline V gene. This CDR3 is CASSRGVLADTQYF. The CDR3 DNA sequence: TGTGCCAGCAGTCGCGGGGTTCTGGCAGATACGCAGTATTTT.